This T cell receptor (beta chain) originates from a study of T-cell reconstitution after alpha-beta-depleted transplantation in children. This clonotype was seen more than once but under ten times. Unique molecular identifiers were incorporated during preparation of the TCRbeta library. Using its own MiXCR run on the PCR reads, TCRdb lists one record per CDR3 protein. There are some 500,000 distinct CDR3 sequences in the sample; roughly 18% occur only once, and 2.5% to 4% lies in the top ten. With 5 bases clipped from V and 5 bases from J, the junction kept 7 bases outside the gene matches. This CDR3 comprises 14 residues. In germline, CDR1 is MNHNS, CDR2 SASEGT.

The chain links TRBV6-1 to TRBJ2-7; 9 bases are a match to TRBD2. The TCR originated in a human donor who donated a stem cell graft to a child with acute lymphoblastic leukemia. This specimen was PBMCs from the stem cell graft donor, taken from the stem cell graft. CDR3: CASSLRGGVDEQYF. In DNA form, the CDR3 reads TGTGCCAGCAGTCTGCGGGGGGGCGTCGACGAGCAGTACTTC.